Each of the 27 T cell receptor beta chains below was sequenced from the same sample in a study of PD-L1 blockade in urothelial cancer. Assay used: immunoSEQ multiplex PCR; TCRdb lists only in-frame clones, some missing. The repertoire has about 41,000 clones, about 88% of them found once; the top ten carry 2.6%. The time point was: peripheral blood 6 weeks after treatment start. The specimen comprised PBMCs, sampled around atezolizumab (anti-PD-L1) treatment. Receptors were obtained from a man between 70 and 80 years old with urothelial cancer.

The count of this clone is one. The CDR3 DNA is TGTGCCAGCAGCTCCCGGGACAGGGAAGATGAAAAACTGTTTTTT. As protein: CASSSRDREDEKLFF. V and J are TRBV21-1 and TRBJ1-4; the table assigns TRBD1, which was not confirmed against the DNA. TRBV21-1 is classified as a pseudogene. This CDR3 spans 15 amino acids.

The chain has TRBV5-4 and TRBJ2-1; D is undetermined. V lost 0 bases and J lost 5, with 6 bases in between. Germline V CDR1 and CDR2: SGHNT, YYREEE (reference sequence). This CDR3 comprises 13 residues. DNA of the CDR3: TGTGCCAGCAGCTTGGCCCTTAACAATGAGCAGTTCTTC. It codes for CASSLALNNEQFF.

The J gene is TRBJ2-7, the V gene TRBV18; 8 bases align to TRBD1. Unmatched junction bases numbered 4, after V lost 6 bases and J lost 3 bases. Germline V lookup: CDR1 KGHSH, CDR2 LQKENI. This CDR3 has 13 amino acids. DNA for the CDR3: TGTGCCAGCTCGCCGACAGGGGACTACGAGCAGTACTTC. Amino acid sequence: CASSPTGDYEQYF.

The CDR3 protein is CSASEGTPAEQYF. The CDR3 DNA is TGCAGCGCCTCGGAGGGTACCCCCGCCGAGCAGTACTTC. The V and J genes are TRBV29-1 and TRBJ2-7; possibly TRBD2 for D (6 bases). Trimming pared 7 bases from V and 6 bases from J, leaving 19 bases between. Per germline, CDR1 SQVTM and CDR2 ANQGSEA. The CDR3 runs to 13 residues.

About this clone itself: One end of the junction is discordant with germline, which a read error may explain. V and J are TRBV7-7 and TRBJ2-5; TRBD2 matches 8 bases. The length of the CDR3 is 13 residues. CDR1 SSHAT and CDR2 FNYEAQ come from the germline V gene (reference sequence). The CDR3 reads CASSPGGVETQYF. CDR3 in DNA: TGTGCTAGCAGCCCCGGGGGGGTAGAGACCCAGTACTTC. The whole variable domain, filled in from reference TRBV7-7 and TRBJ2-5, reads GAGVSQSPRYKVTKRGQDVTLRCDPISSHATLYWYQQALGQGPEFLTYFNYEAQPDKSGLPSDRFSAERPEGSISTLTIQRTEQRDSAMYRCASSPGGVETQYFGPGTRLLVL.

Worth noting for this clone: Its ends do not fully match the called genes, so a read error is possible. V and J are TRBV6-6 and TRBJ1-5, with D unresolved. Germline V gene data show CDR1 as MNHNY and CDR2 as SVGAGI (reference sequence). The CDR3 runs 13 residues. The CDR3 spells CASGYEGHQPQHF. DNA for the CDR3: TGTGCCAGCGGTTACGAGGGCCATCAGCCCCAGCATTTT.

V usage is TRBV5-1 and J usage is TRBJ1-1; D gene ambiguous. Trimming took 2 bases from V and 1 from J, leaving 9 bases between them. Germline lookup yields CDR1 SGHRS and CDR2 YFSETQ. The CDR3 contains 14 residues. The CDR3 is CASSFRRGNTEAFF. DNA for the CDR3: TGCGCCAGCAGCTTTAGGCGAGGGAACACTGAAGCTTTCTTT.

This sequence joins TRBV6-5 and TRBJ2-5, with TRBD2 identical over 12 bases. Germline CDR1 reads MNHEY; CDR2 reads SVGAGI. Trimming cost V 6 bases and J 5 bases; bases outside gene matches: 4. The length of the CDR3 is 14 residues. CDR3 residues: CASRPSGRVETQYF. For the CDR3, the DNA is TGTGCCAGCAGACCTAGCGGGAGGGTCGAGACCCAGTACTTC.

The CDR3 sequence: CASRPSGSSYNEQFF. In nucleotides, the CDR3 is TGTGCCAGCAGACCAAGCGGGAGCTCCTACAATGAGCAGTTCTTC. This rearrangement joins TRBV28 to TRBJ2-1; 8 bases agree with TRBD2. CDR1 is MDHEN, CDR2 SYDVKM, per germline. The junction had 4 bases not matched to a gene; V was cut back by 6 bases and J by 0 bases. This CDR3 is built from 15 residues.

This clone was seen a single time. V and J are TRBV11-1 and TRBJ2-1, with 9 bases identical to TRBD2. Germline V lookup: CDR1 SGHAT, CDR2 FQDESV (reference sequence). CDR3 length: 16 amino acids. J gave up 4 bases and V 5 bases, and 9 bases lay outside the gene matches. In DNA, the CDR3 is TGTGCCAGCAGCCACCCTCGACTAGCGGAATACAATGAGCAGTTCTTC. It codes for CASSHPRLAEYNEQFF.

CDR3 amino acids: CAISESNGPGANVLTF. In DNA, the CDR3 is TGTGCCATCAGTGAGTCGAACGGTCCTGGGGCCAACGTCCTGACTTTC. The chain is built from TRBV10-3 and TRBJ2-6; D unresolved. V was clipped by 0 bases and J by 2 bases, with 8 bases between them. The CDR3 is 16 amino acids. CDR1 is ENHRY, CDR2 SYGVKD, per germline.

The chain recombines TRBV7-2 with TRBJ1-1; D is perhaps TRBD1 (5 bases). CDR1 and CDR2 from the germline V gene are SGHTA and FQGNSA. V was trimmed by 5 bases and J by 5 bases, leaving 15 bases between them. CDR3 length: 14 residues. The CDR3 DNA reads as TGTGCCAGCAGCCGGAGCAGGGTCGGAACTGAAGCTTTCTTT. Its translation: CASSRSRVGTEAFF.

This chain uses TRBV2 with TRBJ2-1, with 10 positions matching TRBD2. Trimming cost V 5 bases and J 1 base; bases outside gene matches: 2. CDR3 size: 15 residues. Germline V gene data show CDR1 as SNHLY and CDR2 as FYNNEI. The CDR3 loop reads CASSLLAGSYNEQFF. Written as DNA, the CDR3 is TGTGCCAGCAGTCTACTAGCGGGGTCCTACAATGAGCAGTTCTTC.

The chain combines TRBV7-9 with TRBJ2-1; weak D call: TRBD1 (6 bases). Germline V lookup: CDR1 SEHNR, CDR2 FQNEAQ (reference sequence). The length of the CDR3 is 14 residues. Trimming left V 4 bases short and J 1 base short, with 8 bases between. In nucleotides, the CDR3 is TGTGCCAGCAGCTCAACAGGGTCCTACAATGAGCAGTTCTTC. Its protein is CASSSTGSYNEQFF.

The genes are TRBV19 and TRBJ2-7; D is ambiguous. From germline, CDR1 is LNHDA and CDR2 SQIVND (reference sequence). V was clipped by 5 bases and J by 1 base, with 12 bases between them. The CDR3 contains 14 residues. For the CDR3, the DNA is TGTGCCAGTAGTGGTGGCGGCCGTTCCTACGAGCAGTACTTC. Amino acid sequence: CASSGGGRSYEQYF.

The chain couples TRBV19 to TRBJ1-1; 10 bases match TRBD1. Germline loops: CDR1 LNHDA, CDR2 SQIVND (reference sequence). Trimming removed 5 bases from V and 4 bases from J; junction bases left unmatched: 7. CDR3 length equals 15 residues. The CDR3 spells CASSSRQGAGTEAFF. The CDR3 DNA reads TGTGCCAGTAGTTCCCGACAGGGGGCGGGCACTGAAGCTTTCTTT.

This rearrangement joins TRBV30 to TRBJ2-7, with 7 bases fitting TRBD2. J was trimmed by 2 bases and V by 4 bases; bases with no gene match: 5. CDR3 length: 13 amino acids. Germline assignment: CDR1 GTSNPN and CDR2 SVGIG (reference sequence). This CDR3 reads CAWKRDRPYEQYF. In DNA form, the CDR3 reads TGTGCCTGGAAGCGGGACCGCCCCTACGAGCAGTACTTC.

The chain couples TRBV28 to TRBJ2-1; 11 bases are a match to TRBD2. CDR1 is MDHEN and CDR2 is SYDVKM in the germline V gene. The trim removed 2 bases at V and 4 bases at J, leaving 1 base unmatched. The length of the CDR3 is 15 residues. This CDR3 reads CASSLRLAGYNEQFF. CDR3 DNA: TGTGCCAGCAGTTTAAGACTAGCGGGGTACAATGAGCAGTTCTTC.

The chain is built from TRBV7-2 and TRBJ2-7; 7 bases agree with TRBD1. The CDR3 is 15 amino acids. From germline, CDR1 is SGHTA and CDR2 FQGNSA. V was pared by 4 bases and J by 0 bases, with 6 bases of the junction left unmatched. The CDR3 here is CASSWDSRNSYEQYF. The CDR3 coding sequence is TGTGCCAGCAGCTGGGACAGCCGCAACTCCTACGAGCAGTACTTC.

This chain uses TRBV6-1 with TRBJ1-4; D is uncertain. Trimming removed 3 bases from V and 10 bases from J, with 15 bases in between. Germline assignment: CDR1 MNHNS and CDR2 SASEGT. The CDR3 runs 14 residues. CDR3 coding DNA: TGTGCCAGCAGTGATCGACCAGAGGTTGGAAAACTGTTTTTT. This translates into CASSDRPEVGKLFF.

As regards this clone: Germline and junction disagree at one end, which may indicate a read error. The J gene is TRBJ2-7, the V gene TRBV2; 8 bases match TRBD2. The germline V gene has CDR1 SNHLY and CDR2 FYNNEI. This CDR3 is built from 14 residues. The CDR3 DNA follows: TGTGCCAGCAGTGAAACAGGGCTAGCGGGTCTCCTCGACTTC. It yields the protein CASSETGLAGLLDF.

V gene TRBV19 combines with J gene TRBJ2-1; 10 bases map to TRBD2. Germline V gene data show CDR1 as LNHDA and CDR2 as SQIVND (reference sequence). This CDR3 comprises 14 residues. The junction had 5 bases not matched to a gene; V was cut back by 6 bases and J by 6 bases. The CDR3 DNA is TGTGCCAGTAGGTCACTAGCGGGACTCAATGAGCAGTTCTTC. The encoded protein is CASRSLAGLNEQFF.

The genes are TRBV5-4 and TRBJ2-3; 11 nucleotides align to TRBD2. J was trimmed by 4 bases and V by 6 bases; bases with no gene match: 4. This CDR3 is 14 amino acids long. Germline loops: CDR1 SGHNT, CDR2 YYREEE (reference sequence). In DNA form, the CDR3 reads TGTGCCAGCACAGAACTAGCGGGAGCAGATACGCAGTATTTT. It codes for CASTELAGADTQYF. The full variable domain, with the rest looked up from reference TRBV5-4 and TRBJ2-3, is ETGVTQSPTHLIKTRGQQVTLRCSSQSGHNTVSWYQQALGQGPQFIFQYYREEENGRGNFPPRFSGLQFPNYSSELNVNALELDDSALYLCASTELAGADTQYFGPGTRLTVL.

This clone was found once. The chain couples TRBV7-9 to TRBJ2-7, with D possibly matching TRBD2 (6 bases). The CDR3 is made up of 16 amino acids. The germline V gene has CDR1 SEHNR and CDR2 FQNEAQ (reference sequence). V gave up 2 bases and J gave up 3 bases, with 17 bases separating them. This chain's CDR3 is CASSLSTTPGGYEQYF. In nucleotides, the CDR3 is TGTGCCAGCAGCTTAAGTACGACCCCCGGGGGCTACGAGCAGTACTTC. The full variable domain, its missing parts supplied by reference TRBV7-9 and TRBJ2-7, is DTGVSQNPRHKITKRGQNVTFRCDPISEHNRLYWYRQTLGQGPEFLTYFQNEAQLEKSRLLSDRFSAERPKGSFSTLEIQRTEQGDSAMYLCASSLSTTPGGYEQYFGPGTRLTVT.

This chain joins TRBV10-1 and TRBJ1-1; no clear D. The ends were cut back, 3 bases at V and 1 base at J, with 6 bases in the middle. Germline assignment: CDR1 WNHNN and CDR2 SYGVQD (reference sequence). This CDR3 is built from 13 residues. CDR3: CASSDEGNTEAFF. The CDR3 DNA follows: TGCGCCAGCAGTGACGAGGGGAACACTGAAGCTTTCTTT.

This chain connects TRBV13 to TRBJ1-1; D unclear. The germline gives CDR1 PRHDT, CDR2 FYEKMQ (reference sequence). The V end lost 2 bases, the J end lost 6 bases, and 7 bases lay between the germline ends. The CDR3 has 12 residues. Here the CDR3 DNA reads TGTGCCAGCAGCTTAAGAACACCTGAAGCTTTCTTT. Translated: CASSLRTPEAFF. Based on the CDR3 plus reference TRBV13 and TRBJ1-1, the full variable domain is AAGVIQSPRHLIKEKRETATLKCYPIPRHDTVYWYQQGPGQDPQFLISFYEKMQSDKGSIPDRFSAQQFSDYHSELNMSSLELGDSALYFCASSLRTPEAFFGQGTRLTVV.

The chain uses TRBV5-1 and TRBJ2-1; D may be TRBD2 (6 bases). Trimming removed 5 bases at V and 4 bases at J, with 19 bases between. CDR1 and CDR2 from the germline V gene are SGHRS and YFSETQ. CDR3 length: 16 residues. The CDR3 nucleotides are TGCGCCAGCAGACAAGATGGGACTTCGTCGTACAATGAGCAGTTCTTC. Protein product: CASRQDGTSSYNEQFF.